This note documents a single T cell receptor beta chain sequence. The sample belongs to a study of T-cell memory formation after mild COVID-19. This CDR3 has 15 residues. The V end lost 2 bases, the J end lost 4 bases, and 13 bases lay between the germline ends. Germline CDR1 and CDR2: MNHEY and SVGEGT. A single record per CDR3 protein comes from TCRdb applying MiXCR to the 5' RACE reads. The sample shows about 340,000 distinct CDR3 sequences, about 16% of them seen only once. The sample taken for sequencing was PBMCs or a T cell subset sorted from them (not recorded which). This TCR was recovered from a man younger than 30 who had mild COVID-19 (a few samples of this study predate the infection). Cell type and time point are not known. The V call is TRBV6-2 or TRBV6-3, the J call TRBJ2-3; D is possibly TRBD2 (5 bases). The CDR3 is CASSYTGNTADTQYF. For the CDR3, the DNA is TGTGCCAGCAGTTACACGGGGAACACGGCAGATACGCAGTATTTT.